A selection of T cell receptor beta chains follows, all from one sample in a study of OX40 agonist ivuxolimab in advanced cancers. Data came from immunoSEQ multiplex PCR; TCRdb stores just in-frame clones and leaves some out. The sample lists tens of thousands of clones; approximately 89% were seen once. Material: CD4+ or CD8+ T cells sorted from blood, obtained in a trial of the OX40 agonist ivuxolimab. These receptors originate from an adult with an advanced solid tumor such as melanoma, head and neck, liver or kidney cancer. Both conserved end residues are part of each CDR3. The D gene is left open where the match is weak. The listing skips clone size in some rows; elsewhere it reads once, few, many or a size class.

>TRBJ2-2|TRBV7-9|NA|once|15
CASSNWGARTGELFF
TGTGCCAGCAGCAATTGGGGGGCGCGGACCGGGGAGCTGTTTTTT
>TRBJ1-1|TRBV7-9|NA|NA|14
CASSLVNRNTEAFF
TGTGCCAGCAGCTTAGTCAACAGAAACACTGAAGCTTTCTTT
>TRBJ1-2|TRBV27|NA|NA|13
CASSLTANYGYTF
TGTGCCAGCAGTTTAACCGCCAACTATGGCTACACCTTC
>TRBJ2-7|TRBV5-4|NA|NA|12
CASSDGTYEQYF
TGTGCCAGCAGTGACGGGACCTACGAGCAGTACTTC
>TRBJ1-2|TRBV27|TRBD1|NA|15
CASSLQLTGGGGYTF
TGTGCCAGCAGTTTGCAACTGACAGGGGGAGGTGGCTACACCTTC
>TRBJ2-2|TRBV5-6|NA|NA|13
CASSFLNTGELFF
TGTGCCAGCAGCTTCCTAAACACCGGGGAGCTGTTTTTT
>TRBJ1-5|TRBV4-2|NA|once|15
CASSQGWGGEEPQHF
TGTGCCAGCAGCCAAGGCTGGGGGGGCGAAGAGCCCCAGCATTTT
>TRBJ2-7|TRBV6-6|TRBD2|once|16
CASSYSGTSDSYEQYF
TGTGCCAGCAGTTACTCCGGGACTAGCGACTCCTACGAGCAGTACTTC
>TRBJ1-1|TRBV19|TRBD1|NA|15
CASSPWTGEGTEAFF
TGTGCCAGTAGTCCCTGGACAGGGGAGGGGACTGAAGCTTTCTTT
>TRBJ2-7|TRBV10-3|NA|NA|15
CAIIDERVGSYEQYF
TGTGCCATCATAGATGAGCGGGTGGGCTCCTACGAGCAGTACTTC
>TRBJ2-1|TRBV10-3|NA|NA|15
CATGLEGGSYNEQFF
TGTGCCACCGGACTAGAGGGGGGCTCCTACAATGAGCAGTTCTTC